This T cell receptor (beta chain) was observed in a study of cytomegalovirus exposure and HLA in healthy donors. The study, taken as a whole, reports: Some TCR beta chains (roughly 160 of them) were listed as cytomegalovirus-associated. A later analysis found first-cohort TCR clusters tended to co-occur in the 90 to 150 validation repertoires.

To note about this clone: Its antigen is still unknown.

Trimming stripped 2 bases from V and 7 bases from J, with 14 bases between. The CDR3 consists of 14 residues. The germline CDR1 and CDR2 sequences are MNHEY and SVGAGI. Method: immunoSEQ multiplex PCR; TCRdb's copy keeps in-frame clones and lacks some. This table has some 330,000 clones, approximately 90% appearing once. The clonotype was recovered from a woman between 18 and 29 years old in good health and CMV-seronegative. The chain employs TRBV6-5 and TRBJ1-2; D possibly corresponds to TRBD1 (5 bases). Sequences were obtained from PBMCs. CDR3 DNA: TGTGCCAGCAGTTACGGGGGGGGAGGGGTTGGCTACACCTTC. It yields the protein CASSYGGGGVGYTF.